This TCR beta chain stems from a study of blood T cell repertoires in COVID-19. V lost 3 bases, J lost 7 bases, and 13 bases stayed unmatched. The length of the CDR3 is 17 residues. From germline, CDR1 is LGHDT and CDR2 YNNKEL (reference sequence). Assay: immunoSEQ multiplex PCR; the TCRdb copy retains only in-frame clones and omits some. Here the sample spans some 130,000 clones, approximately 85% being singletons. Specimen: peripheral blood. The chain carries TRBV3-1 (or the pseudogene TRBV3-2) and TRBJ2-1; the match to TRBD1 covers 9 bases. This clonotype originated in a human donor in a cohort sampled during active COVID-19. The CDR3 sequence: CASSQDRRDRVWNEQFF. The CDR3, as DNA: TGTGCCAGCAGCCAGGATAGGAGGGACAGGGTGTGGAATGAGCAGTTCTTC.